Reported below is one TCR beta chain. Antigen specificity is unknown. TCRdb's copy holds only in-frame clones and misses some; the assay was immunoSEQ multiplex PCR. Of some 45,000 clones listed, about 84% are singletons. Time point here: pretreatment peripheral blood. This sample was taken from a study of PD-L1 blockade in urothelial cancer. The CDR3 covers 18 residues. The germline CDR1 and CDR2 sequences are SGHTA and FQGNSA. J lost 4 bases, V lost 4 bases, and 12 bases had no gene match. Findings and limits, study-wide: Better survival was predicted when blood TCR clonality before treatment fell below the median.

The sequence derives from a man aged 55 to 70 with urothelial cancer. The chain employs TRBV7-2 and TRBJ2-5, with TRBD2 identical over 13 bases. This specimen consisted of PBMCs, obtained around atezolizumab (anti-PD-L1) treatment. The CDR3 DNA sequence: TGTGCCAGCAGCTCGTTCACTAGCGGGGGGGCCAGAGGAGAGACCCAGTACTTC. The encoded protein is CASSSFTSGGARGETQYF.